The clone carrying this TCR beta chain was counted at least ten times. The sample belongs to a study of T-cell reconstitution after alpha-beta-depleted transplantation in children. Library preparation (for TCRbeta) was performed with unique molecular identifiers. One entry per CDR3 protein, called by TCRdb with MiXCR from the PCR reads. This sample has over 150,000 distinct CDR3 sequences; around 6.8% occur once, and the top ten carry 3% to 3.5%. The V end lost 4 bases, the J end lost 3 bases, and 9 bases lay between the germline ends. Looked up from germline, CDR1 is DFQATT and CDR2 is SNEGSKA (reference sequence). This CDR3 contains 13 residues.

Sequenced material: PBMCs from the stem cell graft donor, taken from the stem cell graft. The TCR comes from a human donor who donated a stem cell graft to a child with Wiskott-Aldrich syndrome. This chain links TRBV20-1 with TRBJ1-4; a weak D match, TRBD1 (5 bases). The CDR3 sequence: CSATGWSNEKLFF. DNA of the CDR3: TGCAGTGCTACAGGGTGGTCTAATGAAAAACTGTTTTTT.